This T cell receptor beta chain was identified during a study of T cell changes during pregnancy in multiple sclerosis. This clone was detected once. Some clones are missing from TCRdb's copy, which holds only in-frame ones; the method was immunoSEQ multiplex PCR. The repertoire holds 65,000 to 95,000 clones, with nearly 95% as singletons. This clonotype originated in a female donor in good health, enrolled as a control in a pregnancy study. The sequencing used peripheral blood, collected in the second trimester of pregnancy.

DNA of the CDR3: TGTGCCAGCTCACCTGGGACAGGGGAGACCCAGTACTTC. Its translation is CASSPGTGETQYF. This rearrangement joins TRBV18 to TRBJ2-5; TRBD1 agrees at 9 bases. Germline loops: CDR1 KGHSH, CDR2 LQKENI. The CDR3 covers 13 residues. The trim removed 3 bases at V and 5 bases at J, leaving 1 base unmatched.